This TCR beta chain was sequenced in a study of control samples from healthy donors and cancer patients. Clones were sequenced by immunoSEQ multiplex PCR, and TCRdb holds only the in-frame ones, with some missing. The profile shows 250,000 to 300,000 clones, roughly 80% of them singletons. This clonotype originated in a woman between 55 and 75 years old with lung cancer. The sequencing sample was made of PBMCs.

The CDR3 DNA follows: TGTGCCAGCAGTGAAATGAGTGGCTCCTACAATGAGCAGTTCTTC. This translates into CASSEMSGSYNEQFF. The V and J genes are TRBV6-1 and TRBJ2-1; D uncertain. The CDR3 is made up of 15 amino acids. V was trimmed by 2 bases and J by 0 bases, leaving 8 bases between them. In germline, CDR1 is MNHNS, CDR2 SASEGT.